Here is one T cell receptor beta chain with its context. Trimming cost V 6 bases and J 4 bases; bases outside gene matches: 6. The CDR3 contains 15 residues. Germline V lookup: CDR1 MNHEY, CDR2 SMNVEV (reference sequence). This entry comes from a study of blood T cell repertoires in COVID-19. Sequencing used immunoSEQ multiplex PCR; TCRdb keeps in-frame clones, though not all of them. The sample consists of about 180,000 clones, about 85% of them appearing once. The chain has TRBV27 and TRBJ2-1, with 10 nucleotides matching TRBD1. The receptor was isolated from a woman aged 80 or over with acute or convalescent COVID-19. The sample was peripheral blood. The CDR3 is CASRAGTGVYNEQFF. The CDR3 DNA is TGTGCCAGCAGGGCCGGGACAGGGGTTTACAATGAGCAGTTCTTC.